The clone carrying this T cell receptor beta chain was seen once. CDR1 and CDR2 (germline): SGDLS, YYNGEE. Losses at the gene ends were 0 bases for V and 1 base for J; bases not matched to a gene: 1. The CDR3 has 15 residues. The sample comes from a study of control samples from healthy donors and cancer patients. Sequencing was performed with immunoSEQ multiplex PCR; in TCRdb, only in-frame clones are kept and a portion is missing. Of about 120,000 clones listed, over 90% are singletons. The TCR sequence derives from a man under 40 in good health. The gene calls are TRBV9 and TRBJ1-5; 7 positions agree with TRBD1. Sequencing was done on a sample of blood. CDR3 coding DNA: TGTGCCAGCAGCGTAGCAGGGGGAAGCAATCAGCCCCAGCATTTT. This gives the protein CASSVAGGSNQPQHF.